Below, 4 T cell receptor beta chains from the same sample are listed, as sequenced in a study of blood T cell repertoires in COVID-19. Sequencing was performed with immunoSEQ multiplex PCR; in TCRdb, only in-frame clones are kept and a portion is missing. Counted here are around 150,000 clones, approximately 90% occurring once; the ten biggest clones make up approximately 5%. Sequenced material: peripheral blood. The source is a man aged 25-45 years with COVID-19, enrolled during active disease.

The V gene is TRBV25-1, the J gene TRBJ2-3, with D perhaps matching TRBD1 (6 bases). Trimming shortened V by 5 bases and J by 4 bases, and 13 bases separated the two germline ends. Per germline, CDR1 MGHDK and CDR2 SYGVNS. The CDR3 has 14 amino acids. CDR3 nucleotides: TGTGCCAGCAGTACACTACAGGGCGCAGATACGCAGTATTTT. Translating gives CASSTLQGADTQYF. Drawing the rest from reference TRBV25-1 and TRBJ2-3, the complete variable domain is EADIYQTPRYLVIGTGKKITLECSQTMGHDKMYWYQQDPGMELHLIHYSYGVNSTEKGDLSSESTVSRIRTEHFPLTLESARPSHTSQYLCASSTLQGADTQYFGPGTRLTVL.

This clone was observed a single time. The J gene is TRBJ2-7, the V gene TRBV27; 10 bases line up with TRBD2. Losses at the gene ends were 2 bases for V and 3 bases for J; bases not matched to a gene: 4. Germline lookup yields CDR1 MNHEY and CDR2 SMNVEV (reference sequence). This CDR3 comprises 15 residues. CDR3 DNA sequence: TGTGCCAGCAGTTTACTGCCTAGCGGGAGCTACGAGCAGTACTTC. Its protein product is CASSLLPSGSYEQYF.

The table lists this clone with a count of one. J is TRBJ1-4 and V is TRBV11-2, with D perhaps matching TRBD1 (5 bases). The CDR3 extends over 15 amino acids. The V gene lost 1 base and the J gene lost 7 bases, with 13 bases spanning the gap. Germline V gene sequence: CDR1 SGHAT, CDR2 FQNNGV. The DNA for the CDR3 is TGTGCCAGCAGCTTAGCAGGGTTTAGCAGTGAAAAACTGTTTTTT. Translated: CASSLAGFSSEKLFF.

The chain couples TRBV19 to TRBJ2-7, with 8 bases fitting TRBD2. V was clipped by 5 bases and J by 4 bases; unmatched bases: 10. CDR3 length: 15 residues. In germline, CDR1 is LNHDA, CDR2 SQIVND (reference sequence). As DNA, the CDR3 is TGTGCCAGTAGTTCCCTCGGTGTAGCGGGATACGAGCAGTACTTC. This gives the protein CASSSLGVAGYEQYF.